This T cell receptor beta chain is from a study of cytomegalovirus exposure and HLA in healthy donors. To note about this clone: Its cognate antigen is unknown.

V lost 2 bases and J lost 2; bases outside the gene matches: 3. The CDR3 consists of 16 residues. Germline assignment: CDR1 MNHEY and CDR2 SVGAGI. Points from the study as a whole: Another analysis was done later, and it associated approximately 17,000 TCR beta sequences with HLA alleles at 0.05 false discovery rate. Immune exposure was documented only through CMV serostatus. There were 150 to 200 TCR beta chains listed as cytomegalovirus-associated.

Vbeta (60) and Jbeta (13) primers were used in the PCR. Sequencing used immunoSEQ multiplex PCR; TCRdb keeps in-frame clones, though not all of them. Of approximately 190,000 clones in the sample, roughly 77% were seen once. The clonotype comes from a man in his forties or fifties in good health and CMV-seropositive. This chain links TRBV6-5 with TRBJ2-6; 7 positions match TRBD1. Sequences were obtained from PBMCs. CDR3 loop: CASSYAGGTGANVLTF. The DNA for the CDR3 is TGTGCCAGCAGTTACGCAGGGGGAACTGGGGCCAACGTCCTGACTTTC.